This TCR beta chain was captured by sequencing in a study of radiotherapy plus CTLA-4 blockade in lung cancer. Study-level information: Objective responses were documented in under 20% of patients, with disease control in 31%.

Study observations and caveats: In blood, after radiotherapy plus ipilimumab, tumor-derived TCR clones expanded. Early shifts in blood T cell clones, with interferon-beta, reportedly predicted response best.

Germline CDR1 and CDR2: SQVTM and ANQGSEA. V lost 7 bases, J lost 3 bases, and 6 bases stayed unmatched. CDR3 size: 13 residues. On this clone: What it binds is not known.

Patients had chemo-refractory metastatic non-small-cell lung cancer and received focal radiation plus CTLA-4 blockade that used ipilimumab. Sequencing was performed with immunoSEQ multiplex PCR; in TCRdb, only in-frame clones are kept and a portion is missing. The data contain 100,000 to 150,000 clones, approximately 84% of them singletons. This clonotype was obtained from a human donor with non-small cell lung cancer who had a partial response to radiotherapy plus ipilimumab. The chain combines TRBV29-1 with TRBJ1-5, with TRBD1 matching 7 bases. The source was peripheral blood, collected from a patient treated with radiotherapy plus ipilimumab. The CDR3 loop reads CSARTGLNQPQHF. The CDR3 DNA reads TGCAGCGCCCGGACAGGCCTCAATCAGCCCCAGCATTTT.